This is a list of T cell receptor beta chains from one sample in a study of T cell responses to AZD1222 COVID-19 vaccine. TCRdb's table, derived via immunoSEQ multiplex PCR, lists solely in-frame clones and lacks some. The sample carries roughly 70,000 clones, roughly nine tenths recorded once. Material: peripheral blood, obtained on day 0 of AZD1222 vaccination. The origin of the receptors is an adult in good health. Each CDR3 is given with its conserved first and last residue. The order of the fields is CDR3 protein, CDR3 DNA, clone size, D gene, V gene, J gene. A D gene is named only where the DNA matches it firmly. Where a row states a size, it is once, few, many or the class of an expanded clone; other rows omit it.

CASSLVVSGNEQYF	TGTGCCAGCAGCTTGGTGGTTAGCGGGAACGAGCAGTACTTC	once	TRBD2	TRBV5-6	TRBJ2-7
CASSPGSGRGYTF	TGTGCCAGCAGCCCCGGGTCCGGCCGTGGCTACACCTTC	NA	NA	TRBV11-2	TRBJ1-2
CASSQDHRQGVDGYTF	TGTGCCAGCAGCCAAGATCACCGACAGGGCGTCGATGGCTACACCTTC	once	TRBD1	TRBV3-1/TRBV3-2	TRBJ1-2
CSAARANGYTF	TGCAGCGCCGCTAGGGCGAACGGCTACACCTTC	NA	NA	TRBV29-1	TRBJ1-2
CASSEGTSGADTEAFF	TGTGCCAGCAGCGAAGGGACCTCAGGGGCGGACACTGAAGCTTTCTTT	NA	NA	TRBV9	TRBJ1-1
CASSSGTGNYGYTF	TGTGCCAGCAGCTCGGGGACAGGGAACTATGGCTACACCTTC	once	TRBD1	TRBV7-6	TRBJ1-2
CASSLGTGYEQYF	TGTGCCAGCAGTTTGGGAACAGGTTACGAGCAGTACTTC	NA	NA	TRBV12-3/TRBV12-4	TRBJ2-7
CASSFSGANTGELFF	TGTGCCAGCAGCTTTAGCGGCGCGAACACCGGGGAGCTGTTTTTT	NA	NA	TRBV7-2	TRBJ2-2
CASSYLSMGELEAFF	TGTGCCAGCAGTTACTTATCAATGGGGGAGCTTGAAGCTTTCTTT	NA	NA	TRBV6-6	TRBJ1-1
CASSLPSSTDTQYF	TGTGCCAGCAGCTTACCTAGCAGCACAGATACGCAGTATTTT	NA	NA	TRBV11-2	TRBJ2-3
CATSRDSSYNSPLHF	TGTGCCACCAGCAGGGACAGCTCCTATAATTCACCCCTCCACTTT	NA	NA	TRBV15	TRBJ1-6
CAISPAGGRETQYF	TGTGCCATCAGCCCTGCGGGGGGGCGAGAGACCCAGTACTTC	once	TRBD2	TRBV10-3	TRBJ2-5
CASRAGLAGVGELFF	TGCGCCAGCCGCGCGGGCCTAGCGGGAGTGGGGGAGCTGTTTTTT	once	TRBD2	TRBV5-1	TRBJ2-2
CASRSESESPLHF	TGTGCCAGTCGGTCCGAATCGGAATCACCCCTCCACTTT	NA	NA	TRBV5-3	TRBJ1-6
CASSLVRGHTEAFF	TGTGCCAGCAGTTTAGTCAGGGGGCACACTGAAGCTTTCTTT	few	TRBD1	TRBV28	TRBJ1-1
CASSRGQLNTEAFF	TGTGCCAGCTCACGGGGACAGTTGAACACTGAAGCTTTCTTT	NA	TRBD1	TRBV18	TRBJ1-1
CASSQVSGSYEQFF	TGTGCCAGCAGCCAAGTTAGCGGGAGCTATGAGCAGTTCTTC	NA	TRBD2	TRBV14	TRBJ2-1
CASSPSTDTQYF	TGTGCCAGCTCACCGAGCACAGATACGCAGTATTTT	NA	NA	TRBV18	TRBJ2-3
CASSLANTGELFF	TGTGCCAGCAGTTTAGCGAACACCGGGGAGCTGTTTTTT	NA	NA	TRBV12-3/TRBV12-4	TRBJ2-2
CAWSSGGNTIYF	TGTGCCTGGAGTTCTGGTGGAAACACCATATATTTT	NA	NA	TRBV30	TRBJ1-3
CASSKEAAGELFF	TGTGCCAGCAGCAAGGAGGCGGCCGGGGAGCTGTTTTTT	NA	NA	TRBV6-5	TRBJ2-2
CASSFGLIPTNTQYF	TGTGCCAGCAGCTTCGGACTGATACCCACGAATACGCAGTATTTT	once	NA	TRBV5-4	TRBJ2-3
CASSVGQGLSETQYF	TGTGCCAGCAGTGTTGGACAGGGGCTTTCAGAGACCCAGTACTTC	NA	TRBD1	TRBV25-1	TRBJ2-5
CASRIGADTQYF	TGTGCCAGCAGAATAGGGGCAGATACGCAGTATTTT	NA	NA	TRBV12-3/TRBV12-4	TRBJ2-3
CASSYGPNNEQYF	TGTGCCAGCAGTTACGGGCCCAATAACGAGCAGTACTTC	NA	NA	TRBV6-5	TRBJ2-7
CSVEVQGAYEQYF	TGCAGCGTTGAAGTCCAGGGCGCCTACGAGCAGTACTTC	few	NA	TRBV29-1	TRBJ2-7
CASSIAGAITEAFF	TGTGCCAGTAGTATAGCAGGGGCGATCACTGAAGCTTTCTTT	NA	NA	TRBV19	TRBJ1-1
CASSLGERPLHF	TGTGCCAGCAGCTTAGGTGAGCGACCCCTCCACTTT	NA	NA	TRBV13	TRBJ1-6
CASSLEGSFDEQFF	TGCGCCAGCAGCTTGGAGGGTAGTTTCGATGAGCAGTTCTTC	NA	NA	TRBV5-1	TRBJ2-1
CACIEDTEAFF	TGTGCCTGTATTGAGGACACTGAAGCTTTCTTT	NA	NA	TRBV6-5	TRBJ1-1
CASSEWDGNYNEQFF	TGTGCCAGCAGTGAATGGGACGGCAACTACAATGAGCAGTTCTTC	few	NA	TRBV25-1	TRBJ2-1
CASSGYDNEQFF	TGTGCCAGCAGCGGCTATGACAATGAGCAGTTCTTC	few	NA	TRBV3-1/TRBV3-2	TRBJ2-1
CASSLVPVGGAPNEQFF	TGTGCCAGCAGCTTAGTGCCGGTGGGGGGGGCCCCCAATGAGCAGTTCTTC	NA	NA	TRBV7-2	TRBJ2-1
CASGLTPLGRVGNQPQHF	TGTGCTAGTGGTTTGACTCCCTTAGGCAGGGTAGGGAATCAGCCCCAGCATTTT	NA	NA	TRBV12-5	TRBJ1-5
CASSSAGLAGYTF	TGTGCCAGCAGCTCAGCGGGGTTGGCTGGCTACACCTTC	NA	NA	TRBV7-2	TRBJ1-2
CASRQDTGANVLTF	TGCGCCAGCAGACAAGACACTGGGGCCAACGTCCTGACTTTC	NA	NA	TRBV5-1	TRBJ2-6
CASSYLSRLAGGPGTGELFF	TGTGCCAGCAGTTACTTGAGTAGACTAGCGGGAGGGCCAGGAACCGGGGAGCTGTTTTTT	once	TRBD2	TRBV28	TRBJ2-2
CASSPPAGYEQYF	TGTGCCAGCTCACCACCAGCCGGATACGAGCAGTACTTC	NA	NA	TRBV18	TRBJ2-7
CASRGSNQPQHF	TGTGCCAGCAGGGGTAGCAATCAGCCCCAGCATTTT	once	NA	TRBV28	TRBJ1-5